A selection of T cell receptor beta chains follows, all from one sample in a study of sequential checkpoint blockade in melanoma. Profiling relied on immunoSEQ multiplex PCR, and the TCRdb table lists in-frame clones only, not all of them. The data contain just over 7,000 clones, 20% to 25% of them singletons. The specimen was tumor tissue (inferred from file names), collected from a patient given nivolumab and ipilimumab in sequence. Every receptor here comes from a human donor with melanoma. Both conserved end residues are part of each CDR3. The D gene is left open where the match is weak. Rows may omit the clone size; those that give it use once, few, many or a size class.

clone_size,v_call,j_call,d_call,cdr3_aa,cdr3_nt
NA,TRBV11-3,TRBJ2-2,NA,CASSLGVGSTGELFF,TGTGCCAGCAGCTTAGGCGTTGGGTCCACCGGGGAGCTGTTTTTT
once,TRBV19,TRBJ1-3,NA,CASSLTDSGGNTIYF,TGTGCCAGTAGTCTAACAGACTCCGGTGGAAACACCATATATTTT
NA,TRBV6-8,TRBJ1-2,TRBD1,CASSYHMTGAYGYTF,TGTGCCAGCAGTTACCATATGACAGGGGCCTATGGCTACACCTTC
NA,TRBV2,TRBJ2-7,NA,CASSAVGDEQYF,TGTGCCAGCAGCGCCGTGGGGGACGAGCAGTACTTC
NA,TRBV11-3,TRBJ2-1,TRBD1,CASSLDLETGIYNEQFF,TGTGCCAGCAGCTTAGATCTTGAGACAGGGATATACAATGAGCAGTTCTTC
NA,TRBV5-1,TRBJ2-2,NA,CASSLAGPEDGELFF,TGCGCCAGCAGCTTGGCAGGACCTGAGGACGGGGAGCTGTTTTTT
many,TRBV11-3,TRBJ2-7,TRBD1,CASSYRQGDSYEQYF,TGTGCCAGCAGCTACCGACAGGGGGACTCCTACGAGCAGTACTTC
NA,TRBV9,TRBJ2-5,NA,CASSVEGAGETQYF,TGTGCCAGCAGCGTAGAGGGAGCGGGAGAGACCCAGTACTTC
few,TRBV6-8,TRBJ1-3,NA,CASLIGFSGNTIYF,TGTGCCAGCTTGATCGGATTTTCTGGAAACACCATATATTTT
few,TRBV6-8,TRBJ1-5,NA,CASMEDLNQPQHF,TGTGCCAGCATGGAAGACCTCAATCAGCCCCAGCATTTT
many,TRBV6-8,TRBJ1-2,TRBD1,CASSTGTAYYGYTF,TGTGCCAGCAGTACGGGGACAGCTTACTATGGCTACACCTTC
many,TRBV11-3,TRBJ2-1,TRBD1,CASRKSPGQGSTWEQFF,TGTGCCAGCAGGAAAAGCCCGGGACAGGGCTCAACGTGGGAGCAGTTCTTC